Listed below are T cell receptor beta chains from one sample, sequenced in a study of identical twins. TCRdb re-derived calls from the 5' RACE reads in MiXCR, one entry per CDR3 protein. In the table there are about 720,000 distinct CDR3 sequences, 8.6% of which are singletons. These data are also associated with another study on yellow fever vaccine responses in identical twins.

Sequenced: PBMCs. All receptors derive from a woman in her late teens or twenties in good health. Both conserved end residues are trimmed from each CDR3.

>14|TRBV7-8|TRBJ2-1
ASSFGPGQGVYEQF
>15|TRBV6-2/TRBV6-3|TRBJ2-7
ASSYGFIAGGSYEQY
>14|TRBV15|TRBJ2-7
ATSSGLTEASYEQY
>16|TRBV7-7|TRBJ2-5
ASSLATGTGADQETQY
>17|TRBV11-2|TRBJ2-5
ASSLGAGKTSGGRETQY
>13|TRBV24-1|TRBJ2-1
ATSSGGSGTMRQF
>11|TRBV20-1|TRBJ1-1
SARDPGRTEAF
>14|TRBV20-1|TRBJ2-2
SARDTSGGYTGELF
>9|TRBV11-2|TRBJ2-3
ASSNGLVQY
>10|TRBV10-2|TRBJ1-3
ASSVQQGTRF
>12|TRBV20-1|TRBJ2-7
SARRGQVAYEQY
>11|TRBV12-3/TRBV12-4|TRBJ2-7
ASSLVPSYEQY
>13|TRBV19|TRBJ2-3
ASSALLSFADTQY
>13|TRBV6-4|TRBJ2-6
ASSDPTSGANVLT
>14|TRBV7-9|TRBJ2-7
ASSLSLVAGAYEQY
>13|TRBV28|TRBJ2-5
ASSFGSGAQETQY
>13|TRBV20-1|TRBJ2-7
SARMLAGMSYEQY
>12|TRBV28|TRBJ2-1
ASSFVSSYNEQF
>13|TRBV2|TRBJ2-3
ASSDGTSGADTQY
>11|TRBV20-1|TRBJ2-3
SAPGGSTDTQY
>12|TRBV5-4|TRBJ1-2
ASSFRGAPYGYT
>13|TRBV7-8|TRBJ2-3
ASSLDPGDTDTQY
>13|TRBV28|TRBJ2-7
ASSPGGSATYEQY